The clone carrying this T cell receptor beta chain appeared many times. Germline loops: CDR1 SQVTM, CDR2 ANQGSEA. CDR3 length equals 10 residues. Trimming took off 5 bases at V and 6 bases at J, with 8 bases between the two ends. A second about 7 to 12 cycle PCR used barcoded and J-beta primers. Sequencing of every sample gave 2.5 million or more CDR3-containing paired-end reads. Via MiXCR, TCRdb re-called the 5' RACE reads, giving one row per CDR3 protein. The table includes about 1 million distinct CDR3 sequences, approximately 25% detected once. This entry comes from a study of blood T cells in healthy people across ages. This same sample was also part of a study on T cells of mothers and their children. That paper adds: Unrelated mother-child pairs always had slightly, but never significantly, lower normalized overlap than related pairs.

This TCR was recovered from a girl aged 2 to 10 in good health. The sequencing sample was made of blood. The V and J genes are TRBV29-1 and TRBJ2-7; no reliable D call. The CDR3 sequence: CSVLSPEQYF. DNA for the CDR3: TGCAGCGTTCTCTCCCCCGAGCAGTACTTC.